This is a list of T cell receptor beta chains from one sample in a study of T cell responses to AZD1222 COVID-19 vaccine. Only in-frame clones appear in the TCRdb table, and some are missing; sequencing was by immunoSEQ multiplex PCR. This table has around 120,000 clones, 92% appearing once. The material was peripheral blood, obtained on day 0 of AZD1222 vaccination. These receptors were collected from an adult in good health. CDR3s include the opening cysteine and the closing phenylalanine or tryptophan. The order of the fields is D gene, clone size, J gene, V gene, CDR3 protein, CDR3 DNA. A D gene is named only where the DNA matches it firmly. Clone size is not always given. Where it is, it says once, few, many or a class for expanded clones.

>TRBD1|-|TRBJ1-2|TRBV18
CASSPEDRVSYGYTF
TGTGCCAGCTCACCCGAGGACAGGGTTTCCTATGGCTACACCTTC
>TRBD1|-|TRBJ1-1|TRBV6-2/TRBV6-3
CASSYGPGAGGSEAFF
TGTGCCAGCAGTTACGGCCCGGGGGCAGGGGGGTCTGAAGCTTTCTTT
>-|-|TRBJ2-1|TRBV18
CASSPLQGTDEQFF
TGTGCCAGCTCACCATTACAGGGTACGGATGAGCAGTTCTTC
>-|-|TRBJ2-7|TRBV2
CASSRDESSYEQYF
TGTGCCAGCAGTCGGGACGAAAGCTCCTACGAGCAGTACTTC
>-|-|TRBJ2-3|TRBV5-4
CASSRSGPTSTDTQYF
TGTGCCAGCAGCCGTAGCGGTCCTACTAGCACAGATACGCAGTATTTT
>-|-|TRBJ1-1|TRBV19
CASSPQPEGTEAFF
TGTGCCAGTAGTCCTCAGCCGGAGGGCACTGAAGCTTTCTTT
>TRBD2|-|TRBJ2-1|TRBV10-2
CASRPAGLAEHNEQFF
TGCGCCAGCAGACCCGCCGGACTAGCGGAACACAATGAGCAGTTCTTC
>-|-|TRBJ1-3|TRBV4-1
CASSQDSFTALSGNTIYF
TGCGCCAGCAGCCAAGATTCTTTTACAGCCCTCTCTGGAAACACCATATATTTT
>-|-|TRBJ1-1|TRBV2
CASRGHISMNTEAFF
TGTGCCAGCAGGGGCCATATCTCTATGAACACTGAAGCTTTCTTT
>-|-|TRBJ1-2|TRBV5-5
CASSLAWGSYGYTF
TGTGCCAGCAGCTTGGCCTGGGGTTCCTATGGCTACACCTTC
>-|few|TRBJ2-1|TRBV5-8
CASSLGSRSSYNEQFF
TGTGCCAGCAGCTTGGGGTCAAGGAGCTCCTACAATGAGCAGTTCTTC